The rows below give T cell receptor beta chains drawn from one sample of a study of OX40 agonist ivuxolimab in advanced cancers. Sequenced by immunoSEQ multiplex PCR; TCRdb stores in-frame clones only, minus some. Of 40,000 or so clones listed, approximately 78% are singletons. The material was CD4+ or CD8+ T cells sorted from blood, obtained in a trial of the OX40 agonist ivuxolimab. The receptors were gathered from an adult with an advanced solid tumor such as melanoma, head and neck, liver or kidney cancer. CDR3s include the opening cysteine and the closing phenylalanine or tryptophan. A D gene is named only where the DNA matches it firmly. Size is omitted from some rows. Given values are once, few, many or a class for expanded clones.

TGTGCCAGCTCACCGGCGGGACAGCTGGACCGGAACACCATATATTTT,CASSPAGQLDRNTIYF,TRBV18,-,TRBD1,TRBJ1-3
TGCGCCAGCAGCCAAGTGGGAGCGGGGGGGCCGGAGACCCAGTACTTC,CASSQVGAGGPETQYF,TRBV4-3,-,TRBD2,TRBJ2-5
TGTGCCAGCAGACAGGGAGGGGATACGCAGTATTTT,CASRQGGDTQYF,TRBV6-6,-,-,TRBJ2-3
TGTGCCAGCAGCGCCCGACAGGGGGCGTACACCGGGGAGCTGTTTTTT,CASSARQGAYTGELFF,TRBV9,-,TRBD1,TRBJ2-2
TGCGCCAGCAGCCAGGATCCCCGGGTACCCGGGGAGCTGTTTTTT,CASSQDPRVPGELFF,TRBV4-3,-,-,TRBJ2-2
TGCGCCAGCAGCCAAGCTCCTGCTCTGAGCACAGATACGCAGTATTTT,CASSQAPALSTDTQYF,TRBV4-3,-,-,TRBJ2-3
TGTGCCAGCAGTTTTTGGGCCTCTGGGGCCAACGTCCTGACTTTC,CASSFWASGANVLTF,TRBV27,-,-,TRBJ2-6
TGCGCCAGCAGCTTAGGTGGGTCTGGTAATTTGAATGAGCAGTTCTTC,CASSLGGSGNLNEQFF,TRBV5-1,-,-,TRBJ2-1
TGTGCCAGCAGCTTGGTCGGGGGGAGGGACGAGCAGTACTTC,CASSLVGGRDEQYF,TRBV7-2,-,TRBD2,TRBJ2-7
TGTGCCAGCAGCTTAACTAGTTCAGGCGAGCAGTACTTC,CASSLTSSGEQYF,TRBV7-3,-,-,TRBJ2-7
TGCAGCGGAAGGCGGAACACTGAAGCTTTCTTT,CSGRRNTEAFF,TRBV29-1,-,-,TRBJ1-1
TGTGCCAGCTCACCGCTACAGCAACACACCATGAACACTGAAGCTTTCTTT,CASSPLQQHTMNTEAFF,TRBV18,-,-,TRBJ1-1
TGTGCCAGCAGCCGTAGCTACGATGGGACGTTGAACACCGGGGAGCTGTTTTTT,CASSRSYDGTLNTGELFF,TRBV5-4,-,-,TRBJ2-2
TGTGCCAGCAGCTTATCTAACTTGCTGACAGCTAGCAATCAGCCCCAGCATTTT,CASSLSNLLTASNQPQHF,TRBV5-8,-,-,TRBJ1-5
TGTGCCAGCAGTCCCGGGATGAGCTATGGCTACACCTTC,CASSPGMSYGYTF,TRBV27,-,-,TRBJ1-2
TGTGCCAGCAGCCCTTATGCTAGCGGGGGTACAGATACGCAGTATTTT,CASSPYASGGTDTQYF,TRBV14,-,TRBD2,TRBJ2-3
TGTGCCAGCAGTTCAAACGGACACGGGGTCTACGAGCAGTACTTC,CASSSNGHGVYEQYF,TRBV27,-,-,TRBJ2-7
TGTGCCAGCAGCCGCAACGCCTATAGCGGGAGGCTGGATACGCAGTATTTT,CASSRNAYSGRLDTQYF,TRBV11-1,once,TRBD2,TRBJ2-3
TGTGCCAGCAGCGAAGGGTGGAGGAACTACGAGCAGTACTTC,CASSEGWRNYEQYF,TRBV11-2,-,-,TRBJ2-7
TGTGCCAGCAGTTCCCGACAGGGTGACTATGGCTACACCTTC,CASSSRQGDYGYTF,TRBV27,-,TRBD1,TRBJ1-2
TGCGCCAGCAGCCAAGTACCGGACAGGGCTCCCAGTACGCAGTATTTT,CASSQVPDRAPSTQYF,TRBV4-1,-,TRBD1,TRBJ2-3
TGTGCCAGCAGCCGTCGGATCGACAGGGGAGGAGAAAAACTGTTTTTT,CASSRRIDRGGEKLFF,TRBV2,-,TRBD1,TRBJ1-4
TGTGCCAGCAGTCCCCTGAACGGAGCCTCCGAGCAGTACTTC,CASSPLNGASEQYF,TRBV6-6,-,-,TRBJ2-7
TGTGCCAGCAGTGAATCGACCTATGGCTACACCTTC,CASSESTYGYTF,TRBV6-1,-,-,TRBJ1-2
TGTGCCAGCAGTGACTCGGACAGGGGAATCTATGGCTACACCTTC,CASSDSDRGIYGYTF,TRBV6-4,-,TRBD1,TRBJ1-2
TGTGCCAGCAATAGTAACTATGGCTACACCTTC,CASNSNYGYTF,TRBV28,few,-,TRBJ1-2
TGTGCCAGTAGTGCCGGGACCGGCCCCTATGGCTACACCTTC,CASSAGTGPYGYTF,TRBV19,-,-,TRBJ1-2
TGTGCCAGCAGCTTAGATCCTGGGGTAATCTATGGCTACACCTTC,CASSLDPGVIYGYTF,TRBV7-9,-,-,TRBJ1-2
TGTGCCAGCAGCGTAGTTAGCGGGAGTGCCGGGGAGCTGTTTTTT,CASSVVSGSAGELFF,TRBV9,-,TRBD2,TRBJ2-2
TGTGCCAGCAGCGAAGGTTATAATTCACCCCTCCACTTT,CASSEGYNSPLHF,TRBV9,-,-,TRBJ1-6
TGTGCCTGGAGACTAGCGCATATGAACACCGGGGAGCTGTTTTTT,CAWRLAHMNTGELFF,TRBV30,-,TRBD2,TRBJ2-2
TGTGCCAGCAGCTTACTCCTAGCGGGGGGGAGAGAGACCCAGTACTTC,CASSLLLAGGRETQYF,TRBV7-8,-,TRBD2,TRBJ2-5
TGTGCCAGCAGTTTTTATGTCGGGAGCGGGGGGTCCTACGAGCAGTACTTC,CASSFYVGSGGSYEQYF,TRBV27,-,TRBD2,TRBJ2-7
TGTGCCAGCAGTGATCGCGAGGTGGGCACCGGGGAGCTGTTTTTT,CASSDREVGTGELFF,TRBV25-1,-,-,TRBJ2-2